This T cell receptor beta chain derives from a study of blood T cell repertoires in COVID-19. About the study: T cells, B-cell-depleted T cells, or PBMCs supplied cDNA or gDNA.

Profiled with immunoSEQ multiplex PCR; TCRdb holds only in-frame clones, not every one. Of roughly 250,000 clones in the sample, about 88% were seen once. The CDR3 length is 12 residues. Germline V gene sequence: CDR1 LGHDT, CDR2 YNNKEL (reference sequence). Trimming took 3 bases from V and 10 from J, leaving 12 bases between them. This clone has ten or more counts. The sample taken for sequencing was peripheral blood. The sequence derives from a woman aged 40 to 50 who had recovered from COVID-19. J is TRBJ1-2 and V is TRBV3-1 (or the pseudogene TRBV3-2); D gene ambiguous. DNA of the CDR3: TGTGCCAGCAGCCACCAGGCGGACTACTACACCTTC. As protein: CASSHQADYYTF.